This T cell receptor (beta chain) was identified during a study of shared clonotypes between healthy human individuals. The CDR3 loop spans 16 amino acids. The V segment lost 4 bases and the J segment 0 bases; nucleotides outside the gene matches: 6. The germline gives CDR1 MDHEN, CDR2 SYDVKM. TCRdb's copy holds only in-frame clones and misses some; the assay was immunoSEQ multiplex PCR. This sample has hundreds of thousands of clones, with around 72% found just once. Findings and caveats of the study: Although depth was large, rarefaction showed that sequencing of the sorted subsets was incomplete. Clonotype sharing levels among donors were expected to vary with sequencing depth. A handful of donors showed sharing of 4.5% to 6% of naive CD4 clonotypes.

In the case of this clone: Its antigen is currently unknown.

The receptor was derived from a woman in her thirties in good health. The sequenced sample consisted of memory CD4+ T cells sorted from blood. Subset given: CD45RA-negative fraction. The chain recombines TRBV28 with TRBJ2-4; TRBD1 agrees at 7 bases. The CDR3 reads CASSSNRGRAKNIQYF. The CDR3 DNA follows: TGTGCCAGCAGTTCCAACAGGGGACGAGCCAAAAACATTCAGTACTTC. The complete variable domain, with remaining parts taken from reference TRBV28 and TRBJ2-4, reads DVKVTQSSRYLVKRTGEKVFLECVQDMDHENMFWYRQDPGLGLRLIYFSYDVKMKEKGDIPEGYSVSREKKERFSLILESASTNQTSMYLCASSSNRGRAKNIQYFGAGTRLSVL.